This T cell receptor beta chain was captured in a study of T cells in Graves' hyperthyroidism and ophthalmopathy. Study-wide points: Ophthalmopathy, as predicted by the model, came a median about six months after the prediction. Ophthalmopathy cases were set apart from stable hyperthyroidism by a 13 V-J model.

Criteria for exclusion of patients were uncontrolled infection, other autoimmune disease, pregnancy or lactation. Source material for PBMCs was more than 7.5 ml fresh peripheral blood. Trimming cost V 7 bases and J 8 bases, with 15 bases left between them. Germline loops: CDR1 SGHTA, CDR2 FQGNSA. This CDR3 spans 13 amino acids. Amplification targeted TCR beta CDR3 regions from RNA transcripts. The HTBI primer set served for first-round RT-PCR of the TCR CDR3. TCRdb re-analysed the multiplex PCR reads in MiXCR, keeping a single row per CDR3 protein. The data contain 300,000 to 400,000 distinct CDR3 sequences, about 13% of them singletons. This clonotype was counted many times. The antigen is not known.

Source material: blood. The chain carries TRBV7-2 and TRBJ2-1; D is perhaps TRBD2 (6 bases). This TCR came from a woman younger than 35 with Graves' hyperthyroidism. The CDR3 DNA reads as TGTGCCAGCACCCTTATCCCGGGAGATGAGCAGTTCTTC. Its translation: CASTLIPGDEQFF.